This T cell receptor (beta chain) is drawn from a study of T cell repertoires in cytomegalovirus infection. Study background: Public TCR beta signatures were indicative of both CMV infection and a matching HLA type. General study points: Summed public TCR beta family frequency identified CMV carriers bearing the relevant HLA. CMV-specific HLA-C-restricted TCR beta clonotypes dominated the ex vivo response.

The V and J ends lost 4 bases and 14 bases, in that order; junction bases with no gene match: 7. The germline gives CDR1 SEHNR, CDR2 FQNEAQ (reference sequence). The CDR3 consists of 12 residues. This clonotype was seen repeatedly, ten times or more. The target antigen is unknown. From the reads, TCRdb called clonotypes with MiXCR, one entry per CDR3 protein. The repertoire holds some 350,000 distinct CDR3 sequences, with over 15% as singletons. Material for sequencing was PBMCs. The clonotype comes from a human donor in good health (CMV status not recorded). Some clones in this sample may be carry-over from other donors' samples. The chain joins TRBV7-9 to TRBJ2-1; 8 nucleotides agree with TRBD2. CDR3 sequence reads: CASSWAGTSEFF. The DNA of the CDR3 is TGTGCCAGCAGCTGGGCCGGGACTAGTGAGTTCTTC.